This T cell receptor beta chain was captured by sequencing in a study of T cells in Graves' hyperthyroidism and ophthalmopathy. On the study more broadly: Peripheral blood was secured at the point of initial diagnosis, before any treatment.

Findings and caveats of the study: With a median lead of approximately 6 months before onset, the model predicted ophthalmopathy.

Amplified TCR beta CDR3 regions derived from RNA transcripts. RT-PCR in the first round (using the HTBI primer set) targeted the TCR CDR3. TCRdb passed the multiplex PCR reads through MiXCR, listing each CDR3 protein once. The data contain nearly 600,000 distinct CDR3 sequences, 13% to 15% of them singletons. The CDR3 sequence is 15 residues long. Germline V gene sequence: CDR1 SEHNR, CDR2 FQNEAQ (reference sequence). The V segment lost 3 bases and the J segment 2 bases; nucleotides outside the gene matches: 6. This clonotype was picked up many times. Its target is unknown. The PBMCs were sourced from fresh peripheral blood (about 9.6 ml).

Sequenced: blood. The receptor's source is a woman aged 18-35 years with Graves' ophthalmopathy. J is TRBJ2-7 and V is TRBV7-9, with 8 nucleotides matching TRBD2. The CDR3 reads CASSLPTSGPYEQYF. In nucleotides, the CDR3 is TGTGCCAGCAGCTTGCCTACTAGCGGACCCTACGAGCAGTACTTC.